In its sample, the clone carrying this TCR beta chain was seen many times. Trimming pared 6 bases from V and 3 bases from J, leaving 14 bases between. The CDR3 spans 14 residues. The germline V gene encodes CDR1 MDHEN and CDR2 SYDVKM. The data were obtained in a study of identical twins. A universal primer site was added by template switching, and unique molecular identifiers were carried by the cDNA. TCRdb processed the 5' RACE reads anew with MiXCR; each CDR3 protein has one entry. This sample yields roughly 1.6 million distinct CDR3 sequences, of which about 30% are seen a single time; about 0.25% belongs to the top ten.

Sequencing was performed on cord blood. The receptor was derived from a newborn girl in good health. V gene TRBV28 combines with J gene TRBJ2-5; D gene uncertain. CDR3 sequence: CASRHTPAKETQYF. As DNA, the CDR3 is TGTGCCAGCAGACACACCCCAGCTAAAGAGACCCAGTACTTC.